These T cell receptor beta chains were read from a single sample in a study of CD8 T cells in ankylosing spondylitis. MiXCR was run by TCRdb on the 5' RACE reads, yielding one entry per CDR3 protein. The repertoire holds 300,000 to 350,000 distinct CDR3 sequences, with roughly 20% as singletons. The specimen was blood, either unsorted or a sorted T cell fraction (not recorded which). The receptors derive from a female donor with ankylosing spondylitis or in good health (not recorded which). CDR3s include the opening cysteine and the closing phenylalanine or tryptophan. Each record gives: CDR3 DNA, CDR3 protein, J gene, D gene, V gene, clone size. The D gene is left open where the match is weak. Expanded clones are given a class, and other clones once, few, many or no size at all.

DNA: TGTGCCAGCAGCCCTAACAGGGACCATGGCTACACCTTC
CDR3: CASSPNRDHGYTF
J: TRBJ1-2
D: -
V: TRBV5-6
size: many

DNA: TGCAGCGTTGGGGGACTAGCGAGACTAAACACCGGGGAGCTGTTTTTT
CDR3: CSVGGLARLNTGELFF
J: TRBJ2-2
D: TRBD2
V: TRBV29-1
size: few

DNA: TGCAGCGTTGCGATGCGATTGGCCAAAAACATTCAGTACTTC
CDR3: CSVAMRLAKNIQYF
J: TRBJ2-4
D: -
V: TRBV29-1
size: many

DNA: TGTGCCAGCAGCCAAGGGGAGAGGACTAGCGGGAGGACTGAGCAGTTCTTC
CDR3: CASSQGERTSGRTEQFF
J: TRBJ2-1
D: TRBD2
V: TRBV4-2
size: -

DNA: TGTGCCAGCCTTGGGACGCCGAACACCGGGGAGCTGTTTTTT
CDR3: CASLGTPNTGELFF
J: TRBJ2-2
D: -
V: TRBV6-2/TRBV6-3
size: -

DNA: TGTGCCAGCAGCCAAACCCCTGGGGGTGAGCAGTTCTTC
CDR3: CASSQTPGGEQFF
J: TRBJ2-1
D: -
V: TRBV7-2
size: -

DNA: TGTGCCAGCGGGAGGAGGTCCTACAATGAGCAGTTCTTC
CDR3: CASGRRSYNEQFF
J: TRBJ2-1
D: -
V: TRBV28
size: few

DNA: TGTGCCAGCAGCTTAGGGGGCGCTAGCGGAATCCGCAATGAGCAGTTCTTC
CDR3: CASSLGGASGIRNEQFF
J: TRBJ2-1
D: TRBD2
V: TRBV11-2
size: -

DNA: TGTGCCAGCAGCTTAGGACTAGCGGGAGATCTGAGGGATACGCAGTATTTT
CDR3: CASSLGLAGDLRDTQYF
J: TRBJ2-3
D: TRBD2
V: TRBV11-2
size: few

DNA: TGTGCCAGCAGTGAACGAGGGGCTGTGAGGCCCCAGCATTTT
CDR3: CASSERGAVRPQHF
J: TRBJ1-5
D: -
V: TRBV6-1
size: -

DNA: TGTGCCAGCATCGAAAGTGGGACTAGCGGGAGAGTTGACAATGAGCAGATCTTC
CDR3: CASIESGTSGRVDNEQIF
J: TRBJ2-1
D: TRBD2
V: TRBV13
size: -

DNA: TGTGCCAGCAGCGCCCGATATAGCGGGAGATCCTACGAGCAGTACTTC
CDR3: CASSARYSGRSYEQYF
J: TRBJ2-7
D: TRBD2
V: TRBV7-2
size: -

DNA: TGTGCCAGCAGTTTCGAAGGGACTAGCAAAGAGACCCAGTACTTC
CDR3: CASSFEGTSKETQYF
J: TRBJ2-5
D: TRBD2
V: TRBV6-5
size: -

DNA: TGTGCCAGCAGCCTAACCGGGACAGAAAACAATGAGCAGTTCTTC
CDR3: CASSLTGTENNEQFF
J: TRBJ2-1
D: TRBD1
V: TRBV7-9
size: few

DNA: TGTGCCAGCAGTTTTGGGGACCGCGGCTACACCTTC
CDR3: CASSFGDRGYTF
J: TRBJ1-2
D: -
V: TRBV12-3/TRBV12-4
size: few

DNA: TGCAGTGCCCCCTTGGGGGCAAACATTCAGTACTTC
CDR3: CSAPLGANIQYF
J: TRBJ2-4
D: -
V: TRBV20-1
size: -

DNA: TGTGCCATCAGTGAGTCTAGCGGGAGTTTCGACAATGAGCAGTTCTTC
CDR3: CAISESSGSFDNEQFF
J: TRBJ2-1
D: TRBD2
V: TRBV10-3
size: few

DNA: TGCAGTGCGGACTCTTGGAGCGGGAGTGGGAATGAGCAGTTCTTC
CDR3: CSADSWSGSGNEQFF
J: TRBJ2-1
D: TRBD2
V: TRBV20-1
size: few

DNA: TGCAGCGTTGGCCAGAGATATGGCTACACCTTC
CDR3: CSVGQRYGYTF
J: TRBJ1-2
D: -
V: TRBV29-1
size: few

DNA: TGCGCCAGCAGCCAAACACACCGCGAGCTGTTTTTT
CDR3: CASSQTHRELFF
J: TRBJ2-2
D: -
V: TRBV4-3
size: -

DNA: TGCAGTGCCTCCACAAGCCTCTCGGCGGGATCGTCCTACAATGAGCAGTTCTTC
CDR3: CSASTSLSAGSSYNEQFF
J: TRBJ2-1
D: -
V: TRBV20-1
size: few

DNA: TGTGCCACCCGGGGGGGACAGGGACTGGATTCACCCCTCCACTTT
CDR3: CATRGGQGLDSPLHF
J: TRBJ1-6
D: TRBD1
V: TRBV10-3
size: few

DNA: TGCAGTGCTAGACCGGGGGAGGAGACCCAGTACTTC
CDR3: CSARPGEETQYF
J: TRBJ2-5
D: -
V: TRBV20-1
size: few

DNA: TGTGCCAGCAGCTTTCGTACCTCGGCCGAGCAGTACTTC
CDR3: CASSFRTSAEQYF
J: TRBJ2-7
D: -
V: TRBV5-6
size: -

DNA: TGCGCCAGCAGCCAAGAGGGACAAAGCTCCTATAATTCACCCCTCCACTTT
CDR3: CASSQEGQSSYNSPLHF
J: TRBJ1-6
D: -
V: TRBV4-3
size: few

DNA: TGTGCCAGCAGCCAATTCCCAGGGGTAGAGACCCAGTACTTC
CDR3: CASSQFPGVETQYF
J: TRBJ2-5
D: -
V: TRBV4-2
size: -

DNA: TGCGCCAGCAGCTTGGTTAGAGGGGGCACTGAAGCTTTCTTT
CDR3: CASSLVRGGTEAFF
J: TRBJ1-1
D: -
V: TRBV5-1
size: few

DNA: TGTGCCATCAGTGTGGGTGACGACAGAAATGAAAAACTGTTTTTT
CDR3: CAISVGDDRNEKLFF
J: TRBJ1-4
D: -
V: TRBV10-3
size: few

DNA: TGCAGTGCTAGATTCTCCAGGGTAGCAGCTGAAGCTTTCTTT
CDR3: CSARFSRVAAEAFF
J: TRBJ1-1
D: -
V: TRBV20-1
size: -

DNA: TGTGCCAGCAGCTTGGAGTGGGGGATAAGCGAGCAGTACTTC
CDR3: CASSLEWGISEQYF
J: TRBJ2-7
D: -
V: TRBV7-6
size: few

DNA: TGTGCCAGCTCCCGAGGATCCTACGAGCAGTACTTC
CDR3: CASSRGSYEQYF
J: TRBJ2-7
D: -
V: TRBV2
size: many

DNA: TGTGCCAGCAGTGAACTGGAGCAGTACTTC
CDR3: CASSELEQYF
J: TRBJ2-7
D: -
V: TRBV6-1
size: -

DNA: TGCAGTGCGATACCTGGGGACAGTAGTTACGAGCGGCAGTACTTC
CDR3: CSAIPGDSSYERQYF
J: TRBJ2-7
D: TRBD1
V: TRBV20-1
size: -

DNA: TGCAGCGCGGTGGGGACTAGCCAAGGCAATGAGCAGTTCTTC
CDR3: CSAVGTSQGNEQFF
J: TRBJ2-1
D: TRBD2
V: TRBV29-1
size: many

DNA: TGTGCCAGCCTGGTCCAGGGAGGCAGCGGGGAGCTGTTTTTT
CDR3: CASLVQGGSGELFF
J: TRBJ2-2
D: -
V: TRBV12-3/TRBV12-4
size: -

DNA: TGTGCCAGCAGCTTCCCGATAGGCTACGAGCAGTACTTC
CDR3: CASSFPIGYEQYF
J: TRBJ2-7
D: -
V: TRBV7-9
size: few

DNA: TGTGCCAGCAGCTTCGAGCGGAGATACAATGAGCAGTTCTTC
CDR3: CASSFERRYNEQFF
J: TRBJ2-1
D: -
V: TRBV5-6
size: few

DNA: TGTGCCAGCACGGGAGTAGCGGGGAGCACAGATACGCAGTATTTT
CDR3: CASTGVAGSTDTQYF
J: TRBJ2-3
D: TRBD2
V: TRBV2
size: -

DNA: TGTGCCAGCAGCAGTCGACCAGTCACAGATACGCAGTATTTT
CDR3: CASSSRPVTDTQYF
J: TRBJ2-3
D: -
V: TRBV7-2
size: -

DNA: TGCGCCAGCAGCCCGCTTGAGCCTAGCACAGATACGCAGTATTTT
CDR3: CASSPLEPSTDTQYF
J: TRBJ2-3
D: -
V: TRBV5-1
size: few

DNA: TGCAGTGCCGAAGGGTCGTCAGACAATGAGCAGTTCTTC
CDR3: CSAEGSSDNEQFF
J: TRBJ2-1
D: -
V: TRBV20-1
size: many

DNA: TGCAGCGTTGGGACCGTCTACGAGCAGTACTTC
CDR3: CSVGTVYEQYF
J: TRBJ2-7
D: -
V: TRBV29-1
size: -

DNA: TGTGCCAGCAGTGAAGGGTGGAGTACGCCTGAAAAACTGTTTTTT
CDR3: CASSEGWSTPEKLFF
J: TRBJ1-4
D: -
V: TRBV2
size: -

DNA: TGTGCCAGCAGAAGACAGGTCAGCTCCTATAATTCACCCCTCCACTTT
CDR3: CASRRQVSSYNSPLHF
J: TRBJ1-6
D: -
V: TRBV2
size: -

DNA: TGCAGTGCTCATCTCCAGGACAGGGGGTATGAGCAGTTCTTC
CDR3: CSAHLQDRGYEQFF
J: TRBJ2-1
D: TRBD1
V: TRBV20-1
size: few

DNA: TGTGCCAGCAAGGGACTAGCGGCCAACCAAGAGACCCAGTACTTC
CDR3: CASKGLAANQETQYF
J: TRBJ2-5
D: TRBD2
V: TRBV27
size: -

DNA: TGTGCCAGCAGTCGAGTCTACAATGAGCAGTTCTTC
CDR3: CASSRVYNEQFF
J: TRBJ2-1
D: -
V: TRBV7-2
size: -

DNA: TGCGCCAGCAGCCCCGAGTCTTATGGCTACACCTTC
CDR3: CASSPESYGYTF
J: TRBJ1-2
D: -
V: TRBV5-1
size: many

DNA: TGTGCCAGCTCATCACAGGTTCAAGAGACCCAGTACTTC
CDR3: CASSSQVQETQYF
J: TRBJ2-5
D: -
V: TRBV18
size: -